Listed below are T cell receptor beta chains from one sample, sequenced in a study of CD8 T cells in Susac syndrome. TCRdb used MiXCR to reprocess the immunoSEQ multiplex PCR reads, holding one entry per CDR3 protein. The table includes 100,000 to 150,000 distinct CDR3 sequences, roughly 94% detected once. What was sequenced was CD4+ T cells from PBMCs. The source of these receptors is a human donor in good health. CDR3s include the opening cysteine and the closing phenylalanine or tryptophan. Each record gives: D gene, clone size, V gene, J gene, CDR3 DNA, CDR3 protein. A D gene is named only where the DNA matches it firmly. Expanded clones get a size class; other rows say once, few or many, or leave the size out.

D gene: NA; clone size: NA; V gene: TRBV9; J gene: TRBJ2-5; CDR3 DNA: TGTGCCAGCAGCCGAAGTAGCGGACAAGAGACCCAGTACTTC; CDR3 protein: CASSRSSGQETQYF
D gene: TRBD2; clone size: NA; V gene: TRBV9; J gene: TRBJ2-2; CDR3 DNA: TGTGCCAGCAGCGGAGCGGGAGGGGACACCGGGGAGCTGTTTTTT; CDR3 protein: CASSGAGGDTGELFF
D gene: NA; clone size: NA; V gene: TRBV11-3; J gene: TRBJ1-1; CDR3 DNA: TGTGCCAGCAGCTTAGGGTACCAGGGGCTGGGCACTGAAGCTTTCTTT; CDR3 protein: CASSLGYQGLGTEAFF
D gene: TRBD1; clone size: NA; V gene: TRBV20-1; J gene: TRBJ1-5; CDR3 DNA: TGCAGTGCTAGAGATCACAGGGGAGGTTTACAGCCCCAGCATTTT; CDR3 protein: CSARDHRGGLQPQHF
D gene: TRBD1; clone size: NA; V gene: TRBV7-8; J gene: TRBJ2-4; CDR3 DNA: TGTGCCAGCAGCCCGGACAGGGCGACAAATAAAAACATTCAGTACTTC; CDR3 protein: CASSPDRATNKNIQYF
D gene: NA; clone size: NA; V gene: TRBV4-2; J gene: TRBJ2-7; CDR3 DNA: TGTGCCAGCAGCCAAGATTTGGCAGGGGTATACGAGCAGTACTTC; CDR3 protein: CASSQDLAGVYEQYF
D gene: NA; clone size: NA; V gene: TRBV5-1; J gene: TRBJ2-3; CDR3 DNA: TGCGCCAGCAGCTATGGACAGCCCGGCACAGATACGCAGTATTTT; CDR3 protein: CASSYGQPGTDTQYF
D gene: NA; clone size: once; V gene: TRBV14; J gene: TRBJ1-2; CDR3 DNA: TGTGCCAGCAGCCAAGGCCAGGGATTTGGCTACACCTTC; CDR3 protein: CASSQGQGFGYTF
D gene: NA; clone size: NA; V gene: TRBV5-4; J gene: TRBJ2-7; CDR3 DNA: TGTGCCAGCAGCACCTCCGGGACCCAGGACGAGCAGTACTTC; CDR3 protein: CASSTSGTQDEQYF
D gene: NA; clone size: NA; V gene: TRBV30; J gene: TRBJ2-1; CDR3 DNA: TGTGCCTGGAGTGGGTTGGGGGGAAGCTCCTACAATGAGCAGTTCTTC; CDR3 protein: CAWSGLGGSSYNEQFF
D gene: NA; clone size: NA; V gene: TRBV7-9; J gene: TRBJ2-2; CDR3 DNA: TGTGCCAGCAGCTTAGAGGGCACCGGGGAGCTGTTTTTT; CDR3 protein: CASSLEGTGELFF
D gene: NA; clone size: NA; V gene: TRBV10-3; J gene: TRBJ2-5; CDR3 DNA: TGTGCCATCAGTGAAATGGGGAAAGAGACCCAGTACTTC; CDR3 protein: CAISEMGKETQYF
D gene: NA; clone size: NA; V gene: TRBV28; J gene: TRBJ2-5; CDR3 DNA: TGTGCCAGCAGTGCCACCACTAAGGTTGGGGGGACCCAGTACTTC; CDR3 protein: CASSATTKVGGTQYF
D gene: NA; clone size: NA; V gene: TRBV12-3/TRBV12-4; J gene: TRBJ1-5; CDR3 DNA: TGTGCCAGCAGTTTCCGGGCAGGCAGGGCCCAGCCCCAGCATTTT; CDR3 protein: CASSFRAGRAQPQHF
D gene: NA; clone size: NA; V gene: TRBV20-1; J gene: TRBJ1-4; CDR3 DNA: TGCAGTGCTAGCCCAGGGATAGAGGATGAAAAACTGTTTTTT; CDR3 protein: CSASPGIEDEKLFF
D gene: NA; clone size: NA; V gene: TRBV5-6; J gene: TRBJ1-1; CDR3 DNA: TGTGCCAGCAGCTTGGTTCTCGGTGACACTGAAGCTTTCTTT; CDR3 protein: CASSLVLGDTEAFF
D gene: NA; clone size: once; V gene: TRBV18; J gene: TRBJ2-5; CDR3 DNA: TGTGCCAGCTCACCCCTAGCGGAGACCCAGTACTTC; CDR3 protein: CASSPLAETQYF
D gene: TRBD1; clone size: NA; V gene: TRBV14; J gene: TRBJ2-1; CDR3 DNA: TGTGCCAGCAGTCCTTGGGGACAGGGCTCCTACAATGAGCAGTTCTTC; CDR3 protein: CASSPWGQGSYNEQFF
D gene: NA; clone size: NA; V gene: TRBV6-6; J gene: TRBJ2-7; CDR3 DNA: TGTGCCAGCAAAACGGGGAACGAGCAGTACTTC; CDR3 protein: CASKTGNEQYF
D gene: NA; clone size: NA; V gene: TRBV12-3/TRBV12-4; J gene: TRBJ1-1; CDR3 DNA: TGTGCCAGCAGTCCGCTAACAGGGTGGGAAACTGAAGCTTTCTTT; CDR3 protein: CASSPLTGWETEAFF
D gene: NA; clone size: NA; V gene: TRBV24-1; J gene: TRBJ2-5; CDR3 DNA: TGTGCCACCAGTGATTTTGGTAGGGAGACCCAGTACTTC; CDR3 protein: CATSDFGRETQYF
D gene: NA; clone size: NA; V gene: TRBV6-2/TRBV6-3; J gene: TRBJ2-7; CDR3 DNA: TGTGCCAGCCAGGGGAGGGAATACGAGCAGTACTTC; CDR3 protein: CASQGREYEQYF
D gene: NA; clone size: NA; V gene: TRBV6-6; J gene: TRBJ1-2; CDR3 DNA: TGTGCCAGCACTTACTACGGGGGCGCCCCTCACTATGGCTACACCTTC; CDR3 protein: CASTYYGGAPHYGYTF
D gene: NA; clone size: NA; V gene: TRBV20-1; J gene: TRBJ2-3; CDR3 DNA: TGCAGTGCTAGCCAGGGAGGCAGCACAGATACGCAGTATTTT; CDR3 protein: CSASQGGSTDTQYF
D gene: NA; clone size: NA; V gene: TRBV7-2; J gene: TRBJ1-6; CDR3 DNA: TGTGCCAGCAGCGAACGGGGGTCTTTAAATAATTCACCCCTCCACTTT; CDR3 protein: CASSERGSLNNSPLHF
D gene: TRBD1; clone size: once; V gene: TRBV5-1; J gene: TRBJ1-1; CDR3 DNA: TGCGCCAGCCAGGAGCCGACAGGGGAAAAAGAAGCTTTCTTT; CDR3 protein: CASQEPTGEKEAFF
D gene: NA; clone size: NA; V gene: TRBV6-6; J gene: TRBJ1-5; CDR3 DNA: TGTGCCAGCAGTCCCAGGACAGTGAGCAATCAGCCCCAGCATTTT; CDR3 protein: CASSPRTVSNQPQHF
D gene: NA; clone size: NA; V gene: TRBV20-1; J gene: TRBJ2-3; CDR3 DNA: TGCAGTGCCTTTAAGCGGGTTAGCACAGATACGCAGTATTTT; CDR3 protein: CSAFKRVSTDTQYF
D gene: NA; clone size: NA; V gene: TRBV30; J gene: TRBJ1-3; CDR3 DNA: TGTGCCTGGAGTGTACCCGGGACCTCTGGAAACACCATATATTTT; CDR3 protein: CAWSVPGTSGNTIYF
D gene: TRBD1; clone size: NA; V gene: TRBV20-1; J gene: TRBJ2-7; CDR3 DNA: TGCAGTGCTATTTTGATAGGACAGGGACCCTACGAGCAGTACTTC; CDR3 protein: CSAILIGQGPYEQYF
D gene: TRBD1; clone size: NA; V gene: TRBV6-5; J gene: TRBJ2-5; CDR3 DNA: TGTGCCAGCAGTCACCGGACAGGGTTAGAGACCCAGTACTTC; CDR3 protein: CASSHRTGLETQYF
D gene: NA; clone size: NA; V gene: TRBV7-8; J gene: TRBJ1-2; CDR3 DNA: TGTGCCAGCAGCTTAGATCTGGTCCAGACTACTAACTATGGCTACACCTTC; CDR3 protein: CASSLDLVQTTNYGYTF
D gene: TRBD1; clone size: NA; V gene: TRBV6-5; J gene: TRBJ1-1; CDR3 DNA: TGTGCCAGCAGCCAGGACAGGGTAATGAACACTGAAGCTTTCTTT; CDR3 protein: CASSQDRVMNTEAFF
D gene: NA; clone size: NA; V gene: TRBV24-1; J gene: TRBJ2-4; CDR3 DNA: TGTGCCACCAGTGATCCCCGGGGGCCAGAAAACATTCAGTACTTC; CDR3 protein: CATSDPRGPENIQYF
D gene: NA; clone size: NA; V gene: TRBV7-9; J gene: TRBJ1-1; CDR3 DNA: TGTGCCAGCAGCCCGGTCGCTGAAGCTTTCTTT; CDR3 protein: CASSPVAEAFF
D gene: NA; clone size: NA; V gene: TRBV12-3/TRBV12-4; J gene: TRBJ2-7; CDR3 DNA: TGTGCCAGCAGTCAAGGAGTGAAGCAGAACGAGCAGTACTTC; CDR3 protein: CASSQGVKQNEQYF
D gene: NA; clone size: once; V gene: TRBV27; J gene: TRBJ1-5; CDR3 DNA: TGTGCCAGCAGTTCCTTCCTTGGGCTGACAGAGGGCAATCAGCCCCAGCATTTT; CDR3 protein: CASSSFLGLTEGNQPQHF
D gene: TRBD2; clone size: NA; V gene: TRBV20-1; J gene: TRBJ2-4; CDR3 DNA: TGCAGTGCTAGAGCCCCGACTAGCGGGGGAAACATTCAGTACTTC; CDR3 protein: CSARAPTSGGNIQYF
D gene: NA; clone size: NA; V gene: TRBV19; J gene: TRBJ1-5; CDR3 DNA: TGTGCCAGTACGTCACAGGCAGTATTCGGGAGGAGCAATCAGCCCCAGCATTTT; CDR3 protein: CASTSQAVFGRSNQPQHF
D gene: NA; clone size: NA; V gene: TRBV19; J gene: TRBJ2-2; CDR3 DNA: TGTGCCAGTAGTCCCGAGGTGGGGGCCACCGGGGAGCTGTTTTTT; CDR3 protein: CASSPEVGATGELFF
D gene: NA; clone size: NA; V gene: TRBV20-1; J gene: TRBJ1-4; CDR3 DNA: TGCAGTGCTAATGTGGGGGAAAAACTGTTTTTT; CDR3 protein: CSANVGEKLFF
D gene: NA; clone size: NA; V gene: TRBV20-1; J gene: TRBJ1-1; CDR3 DNA: TGCAGTGCTAGAGCGCGGCGGCCACAGAACACTGAAGCTTTCTTT; CDR3 protein: CSARARRPQNTEAFF
D gene: NA; clone size: once; V gene: TRBV6-2/TRBV6-3; J gene: TRBJ1-5; CDR3 DNA: TGTGCCAGCACCCTACGCGGCAGGGGAGGCAATCAGCCCCAGCATTTT; CDR3 protein: CASTLRGRGGNQPQHF
D gene: NA; clone size: NA; V gene: TRBV29-1; J gene: TRBJ2-1; CDR3 DNA: TGCAGCGTTGAACGTGGGAGATCCTACAATGAGCAGTTCTTC; CDR3 protein: CSVERGRSYNEQFF
D gene: TRBD1; clone size: NA; V gene: TRBV27; J gene: TRBJ1-2; CDR3 DNA: TGTGCCAGCAGTTTCAGGGGGGGGGTGGGCTATGGCTACACCTTC; CDR3 protein: CASSFRGGVGYGYTF
D gene: NA; clone size: NA; V gene: TRBV30; J gene: TRBJ2-1; CDR3 DNA: TGTGCCCGACGGACGGCGAACAATGAGCAGTTCTTC; CDR3 protein: CARRTANNEQFF
D gene: NA; clone size: NA; V gene: TRBV3-1; J gene: TRBJ2-2; CDR3 DNA: TGTGCCAGCAGCCGCGGCTTGACCGGGGAGCTGTTTTTT; CDR3 protein: CASSRGLTGELFF
D gene: NA; clone size: NA; V gene: TRBV30; J gene: TRBJ2-1; CDR3 DNA: TGTGCCTGGAGTGTTTCTCTCCAGAGCCTCTCCTACAATGAGCAGTTCTTC; CDR3 protein: CAWSVSLQSLSYNEQFF
D gene: TRBD2; clone size: NA; V gene: TRBV2; J gene: TRBJ2-7; CDR3 DNA: TGTGCCAGCAGTGGACTAGCGGCCTCCTACGAGCAGTACTTC; CDR3 protein: CASSGLAASYEQYF
D gene: TRBD2; clone size: NA; V gene: TRBV7-8; J gene: TRBJ2-1; CDR3 DNA: TGTGCCAGCAGCACGGGACTAGCGATGAATGAGCAGTTCTTC; CDR3 protein: CASSTGLAMNEQFF
D gene: NA; clone size: NA; V gene: TRBV9; J gene: TRBJ1-4; CDR3 DNA: TGTGCCAGCAGCGTCCGGGATAATGAAAAACTGTTTTTT; CDR3 protein: CASSVRDNEKLFF
D gene: NA; clone size: NA; V gene: TRBV5-1; J gene: TRBJ1-4; CDR3 DNA: TGCGCCAGCAGTCCATGGGACAATAATGAAAAACTGTTTTTT; CDR3 protein: CASSPWDNNEKLFF